The 10 T cell receptor beta chains below were found in one sample sequenced in a study of long-term antiretroviral therapy in people with HIV. An immunoSEQ assay, version v3.0, was performed at survey level. Using immunoSEQ multiplex PCR, the repertoire was profiled, and TCRdb retains in-frame clones only, with some absent. The top ten clones hold about a fifth of a sample with 16,000 or so clones, just over 75% of them seen once. Source: unsorted PBMCs, taken 2.1 years after starting antiretroviral therapy. These receptors were taken from a man aged 35-49 years with HIV.

The sample holds one count of this clone. This rearrangement joins TRBV5-6 to TRBJ2-1; D gene unclear. The CDR3 spans 15 residues. CDR1 and CDR2 (germline): SGHDT, YYEEEE. V was shortened by 4 bases and J by 4 bases, with 15 bases between the two germline ends. Here the CDR3 DNA reads TGTGCCAGCAGCCGCCGGGCCGCCCTGTACAATGAGCAGTTCTTC. Encoded protein: CASSRRAALYNEQFF.

V is TRBV7-9 and J is TRBJ2-1, with D possibly matching TRBD1 (6 bases). The V gene lost 5 bases and the J gene lost 4 bases, with 15 bases spanning the gap. Germline V gene lookup returns CDR1 SEHNR and CDR2 FQNEAQ (reference sequence). The CDR3 has 15 amino acids. DNA for the CDR3: TGTGCCAGCAGCCCGCGGACAGTGTATTACAATGAGCAGTTCTTC. This sequence encodes CASSPRTVYYNEQFF.

The rearrangement uses TRBV19 and TRBJ1-1; 8 bases map to TRBD1. The V gene's germline CDR1 is LNHDA and CDR2 SQIVND (reference sequence). This CDR3 comprises 16 residues. The ends lost 7 bases at V and 4 bases at J; junction bases unmatched: 14. CDR3 loop: CASKAGPDRGFTEAFF. The CDR3 nucleotides read TGTGCCAGTAAGGCCGGGCCCGACAGGGGATTCACTGAAGCTTTCTTT.

This clone was found a few times. J is TRBJ1-1 and V is TRBV30; D call uncertain. Germline loops: CDR1 GTSNPN, CDR2 SVGIG (reference sequence). V was clipped by 6 bases and J by 4 bases, with 18 bases between them. This CDR3 comprises 14 residues. This CDR3 reads CACAWPNSPTEAFF. The CDR3 nucleotides are TGTGCCTGTGCGTGGCCGAACTCTCCCACTGAAGCTTTCTTT.

The chain joins TRBV5-4 to TRBJ1-2; 9 nucleotides align to TRBD1. CDR1 is SGHNT and CDR2 is YYREEE in the germline V gene (reference sequence). The CDR3 has 14 amino acids. The ends lost 0 bases at V and 7 bases at J; junction bases unmatched: 4. CDR3 sequence: CASSLGQGGAGYTF. For the CDR3, the DNA is TGTGCCAGCAGCTTGGGACAGGGGGGCGCTGGCTACACCTTC.

The chain links TRBV7-3 to TRBJ2-2, with 9 bases aligning to TRBD1. CDR3 length: 14 amino acids. V was pared by 4 bases and J by 5 bases, with 2 bases of the junction left unmatched. Germline V lookup: CDR1 SGHTA, CDR2 FQGTGA. The CDR3 DNA sequence: TGTGCCAGCAGCTACGGACAGGGGACCGGGGAGCTGTTTTTT. Translating gives CASSYGQGTGELFF.

The chain joins TRBV19 to TRBJ1-6; 9 nucleotides line up with TRBD1. CDR3 size: 14 residues. The germline V gene has CDR1 LNHDA and CDR2 SQIVND (reference sequence). Trimming at V came to 6 bases and at J to 10 bases, leaving 7 bases not matched to a gene. CDR3 nucleotide sequence: TGTGCCAGTAGAGGGGGGACAGGGAGCTCACCCCTCCACTTT. Translating it yields CASRGGTGSSPLHF.

The chain recombines TRBV5-1 with TRBJ2-3; 11 bases match TRBD2. The length of the CDR3 is 19 residues. Losses at the gene ends were 3 bases for V and 2 bases for J; bases not matched to a gene: 14. CDR1 is SGHRS and CDR2 is YFSETQ in the germline V gene. CDR3 protein: CASSSGGTSGVLFTDTQYF. CDR3 nucleotide sequence: TGCGCCAGCAGCTCGGGGGGGACTAGCGGAGTCCTTTTCACAGATACGCAGTATTTT. Based on the CDR3 plus reference TRBV5-1 and TRBJ2-3, the full variable domain is KAGVTQTPRYLIKTRGQQVTLSCSPISGHRSVSWYQQTPGQGLQFLFEYFSETQRNKGNFPGRFSGRQFSNSRSEMNVSTLELGDSALYLCASSSGGTSGVLFTDTQYFGPGTRLTVL.

J is TRBJ2-3 and V is TRBV7-9; D is unclear. There are 14 residues in the CDR3. Trimming left V 0 bases short and J 6 bases short, with 10 bases between. In germline, CDR1 is SEHNR, CDR2 FQNEAQ (reference sequence). The CDR3 sequence: CASSLAALGDTQYF. The CDR3 DNA is TGTGCCAGCAGCTTAGCCGCACTTGGGGATACGCAGTATTTT. Full variable domain (remainder filled in from reference TRBV7-9 and TRBJ2-3): DTGVSQNPRHKITKRGQNVTFRCDPISEHNRLYWYRQTLGQGPEFLTYFQNEAQLEKSRLLSDRFSAERPKGSFSTLEIQRTEQGDSAMYLCASSLAALGDTQYFGPGTRLTVL.

This chain joins TRBV6-6 and TRBJ1-2; D remains ambiguous. Trimming stripped 5 bases from V and 4 bases from J, with 14 bases between. The CDR3 covers 14 residues. Per germline, CDR1 MNHNY and CDR2 SVGAGI (reference sequence). The CDR3 reads CASSLRSTAYGYTF. The CDR3, as DNA: TGTGCCAGCAGTCTCAGGAGCACTGCCTATGGCTACACCTTC.